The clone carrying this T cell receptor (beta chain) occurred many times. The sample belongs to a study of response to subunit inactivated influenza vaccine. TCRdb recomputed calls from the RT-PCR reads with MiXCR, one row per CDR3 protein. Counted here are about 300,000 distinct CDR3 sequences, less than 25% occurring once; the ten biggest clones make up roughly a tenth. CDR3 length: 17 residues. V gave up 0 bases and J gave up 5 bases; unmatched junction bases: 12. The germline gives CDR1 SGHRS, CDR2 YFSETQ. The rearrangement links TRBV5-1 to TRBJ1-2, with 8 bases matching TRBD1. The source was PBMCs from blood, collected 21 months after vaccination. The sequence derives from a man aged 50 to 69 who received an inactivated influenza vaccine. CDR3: CASSLAGGGQGDYGYTF. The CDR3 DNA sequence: TGCGCCAGCAGCTTGGCTGGTGGAGGACAGGGAGATTATGGCTACACCTTC.